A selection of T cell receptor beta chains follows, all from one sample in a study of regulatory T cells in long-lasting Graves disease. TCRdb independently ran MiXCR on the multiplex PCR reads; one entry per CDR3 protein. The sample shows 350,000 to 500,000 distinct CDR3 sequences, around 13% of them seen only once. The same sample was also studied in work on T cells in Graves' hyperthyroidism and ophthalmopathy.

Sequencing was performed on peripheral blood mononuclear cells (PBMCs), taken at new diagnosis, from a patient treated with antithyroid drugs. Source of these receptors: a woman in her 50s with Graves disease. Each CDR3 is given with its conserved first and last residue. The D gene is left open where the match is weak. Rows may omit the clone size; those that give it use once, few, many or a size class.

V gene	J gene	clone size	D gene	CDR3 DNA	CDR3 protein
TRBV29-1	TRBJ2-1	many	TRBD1	TGCAGCGTTGATATGGAGGACAGGGGCTACAATGAGCAGTTCTTC	CSVDMEDRGYNEQFF
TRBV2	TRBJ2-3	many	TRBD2	TGTGCCAGCAGATTAGCGGGAGTCACAGATACGCAGTATTTT	CASRLAGVTDTQYF
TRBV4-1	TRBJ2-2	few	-	TGCGCCAGCAGCCAAGTTCCGGCGGCATCGGGCACCGGGGAGCTGTTTTTT	CASSQVPAASGTGELFF
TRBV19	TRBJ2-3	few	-	TGTGCCAGTAGTATGCTGAAGTCTGCGCAGTATTTT	CASSMLKSAQYF
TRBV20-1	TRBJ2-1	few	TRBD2	TGCAGCGTTATCGCGGGAGGGCCGCGAAATGAGCAGTTCTTC	CSVIAGGPRNEQFF
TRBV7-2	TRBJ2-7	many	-	TGTGCCAGCAGCTTTGGCCGGACAGACTACGAGCAGTACTTC	CASSFGRTDYEQYF
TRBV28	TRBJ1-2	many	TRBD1	TGTGCCAGCATCGAACGGGACAGAGACTATGGCTACACCTTC	CASIERDRDYGYTF
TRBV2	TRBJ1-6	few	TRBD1	TGTGCCAGCAGTGTTCAGGGGGCTTTTAATTCACCCCTCCACTTT	CASSVQGAFNSPLHF
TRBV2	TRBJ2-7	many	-	TGTGCCAGCATAGGCGGGCCCCACGTCCTTTCCTACGAGCAGTACTTC	CASIGGPHVLSYEQYF
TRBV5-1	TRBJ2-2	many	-	TGCGCCAGCAGCTACGACGCGCCAACAGGGTACACCGGGGAGCTGTTTTTT	CASSYDAPTGYTGELFF
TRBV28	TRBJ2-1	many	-	TGTGCCAGCACTGCAGGGGGGGTAAATGAGCAGTTCTTC	CASTAGGVNEQFF
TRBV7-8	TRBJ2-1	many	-	TGTGCCAGCAGCTTAGATCTAGCCGATGAGCAGTTCTTC	CASSLDLADEQFF
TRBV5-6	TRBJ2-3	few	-	TGTGCCAGCAGCCCCCGGGACACCAAAACAGATACGCAGTATTTT	CASSPRDTKTDTQYF
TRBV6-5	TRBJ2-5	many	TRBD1	TGTGCCAGCAGTTACCTTCAGGGGGCTTTAGAGACCCAGTACTTC	CASSYLQGALETQYF
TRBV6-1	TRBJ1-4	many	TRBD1	TGTGCCAGCAGCCAACGGGACAGGATTAATGAAAAACTGTTTTTT	CASSQRDRINEKLFF
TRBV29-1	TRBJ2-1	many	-	TGCAGCGTTGTGGCTAGCAGTTCCTACAATGAGCAGTTCTTC	CSVVASSSYNEQFF
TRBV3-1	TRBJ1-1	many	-	TGTGCCAGCAGCCAAGGGGCAGGGACTGGTGCGGCTTTCTTT	CASSQGAGTGAAFF
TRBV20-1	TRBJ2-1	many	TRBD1	TGCAGTGCCCGGGACAGGGCTAATGAGCAGTTCTTC	CSARDRANEQFF
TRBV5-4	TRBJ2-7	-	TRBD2	TGTGCCAGCAGCTCTGGCGGGAGACCGTTTGAGCAGTACTTC	CASSSGGRPFEQYF
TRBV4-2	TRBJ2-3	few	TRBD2	TGTGCCAGCAGTTCGCAGGTGCGGGAGAACGCAGATACGCAGTATTTT	CASSSQVRENADTQYF
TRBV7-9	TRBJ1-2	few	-	TGTGCCAGCAGCCCCTACTCCCCCTATAACTATGGCTACACCTTC	CASSPYSPYNYGYTF
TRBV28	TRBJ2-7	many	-	TGTGCCAGCAGTTCTTCAGGGGCGTGGGGTTACGAGCAGTACTTC	CASSSSGAWGYEQYF
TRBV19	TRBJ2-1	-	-	TGTGCCAGTAGTATTGGCTACAATGAGCAGTTCTTC	CASSIGYNEQFF
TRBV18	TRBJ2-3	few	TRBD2	TGTGCCAGCTCACCAGATCTGGGACTAGCGGGAAGCACAGATACGCAGTATTTT	CASSPDLGLAGSTDTQYF
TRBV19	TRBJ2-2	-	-	TGTGCCAGTAGTGAAGGCAGCGCGAACACCGGGGAGCTGTTTTTT	CASSEGSANTGELFF
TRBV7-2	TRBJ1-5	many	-	TGTGCCAGCAGCTTATCCGTGAGCAATCAGCCCCAGCATTTT	CASSLSVSNQPQHF
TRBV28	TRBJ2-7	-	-	TGTGCCAGCAGCCTACTCCACGAGCAGTACTTC	CASSLLHEQYF
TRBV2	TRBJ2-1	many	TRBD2	TGTGCCAGCATTGATGATGGGGGGGTCTCCTACAATGAGCAGTTCTTC	CASIDDGGVSYNEQFF
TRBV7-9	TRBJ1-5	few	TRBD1	TGTGCCAGCAGCTTAGGGGACAGTCAGCCCCAGCATTTT	CASSLGDSQPQHF